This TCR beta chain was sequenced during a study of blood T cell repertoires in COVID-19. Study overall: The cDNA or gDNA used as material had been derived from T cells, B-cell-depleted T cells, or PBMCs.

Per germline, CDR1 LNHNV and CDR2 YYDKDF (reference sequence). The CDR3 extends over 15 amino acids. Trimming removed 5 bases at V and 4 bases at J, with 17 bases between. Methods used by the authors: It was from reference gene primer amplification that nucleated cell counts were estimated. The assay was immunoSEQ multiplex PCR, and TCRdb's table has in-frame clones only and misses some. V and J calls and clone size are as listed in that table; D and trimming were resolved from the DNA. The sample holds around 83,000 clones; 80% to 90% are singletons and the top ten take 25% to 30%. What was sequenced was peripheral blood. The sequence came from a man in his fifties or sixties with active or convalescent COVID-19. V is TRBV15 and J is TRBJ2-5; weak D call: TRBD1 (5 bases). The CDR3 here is CATSSTQGSRETQYF. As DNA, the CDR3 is TGTGCCACCAGCTCAACCCAGGGTTCTCGAGAGACCCAGTACTTC.